The rows below give T cell receptor beta chains drawn from one sample of a study of T cells in Graves' hyperthyroidism and ophthalmopathy. TCRdb re-called the multiplex PCR reads with MiXCR, one entry per CDR3 protein. The sample lists 500,000 to 650,000 distinct CDR3 sequences; 14% were seen once. Sample: blood. The receptors were gathered from a woman aged 40-49 years with Graves' hyperthyroidism. The CDR3 runs from the conserved cysteine through the conserved F or W. A D gene is named only where the DNA matches it firmly. Clone size is shown for a subset of rows, as once, few, many or a class of expanded clone.

v_gene: TRBV12-3/TRBV12-4; d_gene: TRBD1; abundance: many; j_gene: TRBJ1-5; CDR3nt: TGTGCCAGCAGTTTGGTCAGGGGGCGAATGTTTTATCAGCCCCAGCATTTT; CDR3aa: CASSLVRGRMFYQPQHF
v_gene: TRBV2; d_gene: TRBD2; abundance: many; j_gene: TRBJ2-1; CDR3nt: TGTGCCAGCAGGCGAGCGGGGCTATACAATGAGCAGTTCTTC; CDR3aa: CASRRAGLYNEQFF
v_gene: TRBV20-1; d_gene: .; abundance: many; j_gene: TRBJ1-1; CDR3nt: TGCAGCGCGATCGGGGTTGGGATACTGAACACTGAAGCTTTCTTT; CDR3aa: CSAIGVGILNTEAFF
v_gene: TRBV20-1; d_gene: TRBD2; abundance: .; j_gene: TRBJ2-4; CDR3nt: TGCAGTGCTCATAGCGGGACTAGCGGGACTCAGAAAAACATTCAGTACTTC; CDR3aa: CSAHSGTSGTQKNIQYF
v_gene: TRBV12-5; d_gene: TRBD1; abundance: few; j_gene: TRBJ2-1; CDR3nt: TGTGCTAGTGGTTTCTTGGCAGGGGGAGTCAATGAGCAGTTCTTC; CDR3aa: CASGFLAGGVNEQFF
v_gene: TRBV11-2; d_gene: TRBD2; abundance: few; j_gene: TRBJ2-1; CDR3nt: TGTGCCAGCAGCTTAGAGAGCGGGAGGGCCTACAATGAGCAGTTCTTC; CDR3aa: CASSLESGRAYNEQFF
v_gene: TRBV5-5; d_gene: .; abundance: many; j_gene: TRBJ2-5; CDR3nt: TGTGCCAGCAGCTCCGACGGGGGAACCCAGTACTTC; CDR3aa: CASSSDGGTQYF
v_gene: TRBV28; d_gene: TRBD1; abundance: many; j_gene: TRBJ2-5; CDR3nt: TGTGCCAGCAGTTTAGTGGGACAGGGTTTTCAAGAGACCCAGTACTTC; CDR3aa: CASSLVGQGFQETQYF
v_gene: TRBV7-8; d_gene: .; abundance: few; j_gene: TRBJ2-2; CDR3nt: TGTGCCAGCAGCTCACGCCAGGGGTCCACCGGGGAGCTGTTTTTT; CDR3aa: CASSSRQGSTGELFF
v_gene: TRBV11-2; d_gene: .; abundance: many; j_gene: TRBJ2-1; CDR3nt: TGTGCCAGCAGCTTAGGCTGGTACAGGGATGAGCAGTTCTTC; CDR3aa: CASSLGWYRDEQFF
v_gene: TRBV5-1; d_gene: .; abundance: many; j_gene: TRBJ1-1; CDR3nt: TGCGCCAGCAGCAACGGGACCGTGAACACTGAAGCTTTCTTT; CDR3aa: CASSNGTVNTEAFF
v_gene: TRBV29-1; d_gene: TRBD2; abundance: many; j_gene: TRBJ2-1; CDR3nt: TGCAGCGTTGAAGGAGAGGGGGGACTAGCGGCAAACTACAATGAGCAGTTCTTC; CDR3aa: CSVEGEGGLAANYNEQFF
v_gene: TRBV18; d_gene: .; abundance: many; j_gene: TRBJ2-2; CDR3nt: TGTGCCAGCTCGCCAAGCGTACAGGGTACCGGGGAGCTGTTTTTT; CDR3aa: CASSPSVQGTGELFF
v_gene: TRBV3-1; d_gene: .; abundance: many; j_gene: TRBJ2-7; CDR3nt: TGTGCCAGCAGCCAAGGGACAAAATCCTACGAGCAGTACTTC; CDR3aa: CASSQGTKSYEQYF
v_gene: TRBV3-1; d_gene: TRBD2; abundance: few; j_gene: TRBJ2-7; CDR3nt: TGTGCCAGCAGCCAAGGGGCTAGCGGGAGCCTCTCCTACGAGCAGTACTTC; CDR3aa: CASSQGASGSLSYEQYF
v_gene: TRBV19; d_gene: .; abundance: few; j_gene: TRBJ1-1; CDR3nt: TGTGCCAGTAGTATAACCCCGGTGGCTGAAGCTTTCTTT; CDR3aa: CASSITPVAEAFF
v_gene: TRBV15; d_gene: TRBD1; abundance: few; j_gene: TRBJ1-1; CDR3nt: TGTGCCACCAGCACGAGACAGGGGGCAGGCACTGAAGCTTTCTTT; CDR3aa: CATSTRQGAGTEAFF
v_gene: TRBV27; d_gene: .; abundance: .; j_gene: TRBJ2-1; CDR3nt: TGTGCCAGCAGTTATAGACTAGTTACCGGTGAGCAGTTCTTC; CDR3aa: CASSYRLVTGEQFF
v_gene: TRBV3-1; d_gene: .; abundance: many; j_gene: TRBJ2-1; CDR3nt: TGTGCCAGCAGCCAGCGGACGGGGGAGAATGAGCAGTTCTTC; CDR3aa: CASSQRTGENEQFF
v_gene: TRBV5-8; d_gene: TRBD1; abundance: once; j_gene: TRBJ1-5; CDR3nt: TGTGCCAGCAAAGCCGAACAGGGGGCCGTTTATCAGCCCCAGCATTTT; CDR3aa: CASKAEQGAVYQPQHF
v_gene: TRBV12-3/TRBV12-4; d_gene: .; abundance: many; j_gene: TRBJ2-5; CDR3nt: TGTGCCAGCAGACGAGGGAGGTACGAGACCCAGTACTTC; CDR3aa: CASRRGRYETQYF
v_gene: TRBV5-1; d_gene: .; abundance: .; j_gene: TRBJ2-5; CDR3nt: TGTGCCAGCAGCCCCAGTCCCGCGTACCAAGAGACCCAGTACTTC; CDR3aa: CASSPSPAYQETQYF
v_gene: TRBV7-2; d_gene: .; abundance: few; j_gene: TRBJ2-1; CDR3nt: TGTGCCAGCAGCTTACAACAGGGTGGCCACAATGAGCAGTTCTTC; CDR3aa: CASSLQQGGHNEQFF
v_gene: TRBV3-1; d_gene: .; abundance: many; j_gene: TRBJ1-5; CDR3nt: TGTGCCAGCAGCCAGTTCGCAGGGAGCAATCAGCCCCAGCATTTT; CDR3aa: CASSQFAGSNQPQHF
v_gene: TRBV14; d_gene: TRBD1; abundance: few; j_gene: TRBJ2-2; CDR3nt: TGTGCCAGCAGCCTGACAGGGGGCGTTAATGGCGGGGAGCTGTTTTTT; CDR3aa: CASSLTGGVNGGELFF